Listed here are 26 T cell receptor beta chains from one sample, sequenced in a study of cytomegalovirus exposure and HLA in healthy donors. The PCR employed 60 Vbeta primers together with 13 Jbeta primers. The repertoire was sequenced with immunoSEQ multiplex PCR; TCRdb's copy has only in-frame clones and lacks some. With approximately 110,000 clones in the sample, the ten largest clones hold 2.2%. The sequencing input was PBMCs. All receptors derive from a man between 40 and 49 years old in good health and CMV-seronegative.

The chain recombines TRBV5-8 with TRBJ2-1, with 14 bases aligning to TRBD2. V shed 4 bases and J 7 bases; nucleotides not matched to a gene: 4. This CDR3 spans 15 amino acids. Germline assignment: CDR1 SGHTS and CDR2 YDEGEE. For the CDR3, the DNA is TGTGCCAGCAGCCCGGGACTAGCGGGAGTTAATGAGCAGTTCTTC. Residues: CASSPGLAGVNEQFF.

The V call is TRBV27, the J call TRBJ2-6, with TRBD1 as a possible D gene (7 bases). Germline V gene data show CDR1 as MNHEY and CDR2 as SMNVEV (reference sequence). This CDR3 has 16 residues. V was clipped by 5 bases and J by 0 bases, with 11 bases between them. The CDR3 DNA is TGTGCCAGCAGTCCCCAGGGGGGCTCTGGGGCCAACGTCCTGACTTTC. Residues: CASSPQGGSGANVLTF.

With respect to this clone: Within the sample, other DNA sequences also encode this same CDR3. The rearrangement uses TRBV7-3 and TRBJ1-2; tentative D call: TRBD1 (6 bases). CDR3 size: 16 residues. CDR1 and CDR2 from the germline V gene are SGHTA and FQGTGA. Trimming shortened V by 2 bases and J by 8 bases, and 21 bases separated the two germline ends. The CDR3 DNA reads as TGTGCCAGCAGCTTAGACTCGGCGGGGGGCGCTAGGGGCTACACCTTC. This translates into CASSLDSAGGARGYTF. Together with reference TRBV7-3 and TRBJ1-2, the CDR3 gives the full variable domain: GAGVSQTPSNKVTEKGKYVELRCDPISGHTALYWYRQSLGQGPEFLIYFQGTGAADDSGLPNDRFFAVRPEGSVSTLKIQRTERGDSAVYLCASSLDSAGGARGYTFGSGTRLTVV.

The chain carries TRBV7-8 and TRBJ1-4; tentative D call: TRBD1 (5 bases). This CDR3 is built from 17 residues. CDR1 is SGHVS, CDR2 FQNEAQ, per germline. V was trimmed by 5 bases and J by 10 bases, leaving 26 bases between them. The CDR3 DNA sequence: TGTGCCAGCAGCCCGTCGCTAGGAGGGACTAACACCGCAAAACTGTTTTTT. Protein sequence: CASSPSLGGTNTAKLFF.

The CDR3 DNA is TGTGCCAGCAGTTCGACTAGCGGGAGAGCCGGGGAGCTGTTTTTT. This sequence encodes CASSSTSGRAGELFF. The rearrangement links TRBV6-1 to TRBJ2-2; 12 positions match TRBD2. Germline CDR1 and CDR2: MNHNS and SASEGT. The CDR3 totals 15 residues. After removal of 5 bases from V and 6 bases from J, the junction contained 4 bases not matched to a gene.

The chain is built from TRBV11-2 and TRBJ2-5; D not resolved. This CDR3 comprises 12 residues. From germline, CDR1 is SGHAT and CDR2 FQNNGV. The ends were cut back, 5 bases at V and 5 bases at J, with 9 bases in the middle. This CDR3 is CASSELRETQYF. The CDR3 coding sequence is TGTGCCAGCAGCGAGCTGCGGGAGACCCAGTACTTC.

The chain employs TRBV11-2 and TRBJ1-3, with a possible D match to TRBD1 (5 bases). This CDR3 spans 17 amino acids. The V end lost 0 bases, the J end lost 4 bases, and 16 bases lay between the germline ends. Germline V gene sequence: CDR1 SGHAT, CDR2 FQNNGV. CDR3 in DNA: TGTGCCAGCAGCTTAGACTCCGGGGGAGGCACCGGAAACACCATATATTTT. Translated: CASSLDSGGGTGNTIYF.

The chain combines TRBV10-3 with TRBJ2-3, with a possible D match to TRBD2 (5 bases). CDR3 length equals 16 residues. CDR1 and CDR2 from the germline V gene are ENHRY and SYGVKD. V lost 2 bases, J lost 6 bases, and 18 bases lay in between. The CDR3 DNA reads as TGTGCCATCAGTGAGCCGGAGGTTTTCAGTCCGGATACGCAGTATTTT. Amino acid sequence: CAISEPEVFSPDTQYF.

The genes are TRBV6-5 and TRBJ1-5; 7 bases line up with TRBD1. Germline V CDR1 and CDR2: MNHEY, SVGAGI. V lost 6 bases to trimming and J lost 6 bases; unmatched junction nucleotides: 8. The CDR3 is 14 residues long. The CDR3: CASRRQGGGQPQHF. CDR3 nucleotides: TGTGCCAGCAGGAGACAGGGTGGAGGTCAGCCCCAGCATTTT.

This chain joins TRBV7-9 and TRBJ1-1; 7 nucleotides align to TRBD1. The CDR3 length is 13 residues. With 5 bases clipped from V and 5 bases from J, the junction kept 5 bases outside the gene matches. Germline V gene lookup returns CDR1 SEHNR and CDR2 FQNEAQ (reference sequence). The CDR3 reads CASSARGVTEAFF. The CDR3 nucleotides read TGTGCCAGCAGCGCCAGGGGGGTGACTGAAGCTTTCTTT.

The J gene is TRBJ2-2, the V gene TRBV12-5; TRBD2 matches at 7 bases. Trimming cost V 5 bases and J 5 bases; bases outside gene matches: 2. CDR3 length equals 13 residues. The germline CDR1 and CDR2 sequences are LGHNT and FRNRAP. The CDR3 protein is CASGLGGTGELFF. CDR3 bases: TGTGCTAGTGGTCTGGGAGGGACCGGGGAGCTGTTTTTT.

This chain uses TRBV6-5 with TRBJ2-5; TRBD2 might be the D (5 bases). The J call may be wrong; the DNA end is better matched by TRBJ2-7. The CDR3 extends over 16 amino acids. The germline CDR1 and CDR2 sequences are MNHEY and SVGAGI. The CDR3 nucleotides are TGTGCCAGCAGTTACTCGTCCTGGACTGGATACTCCGAGCAGTACTTC. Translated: CASSYSSWTGYSEQYF.

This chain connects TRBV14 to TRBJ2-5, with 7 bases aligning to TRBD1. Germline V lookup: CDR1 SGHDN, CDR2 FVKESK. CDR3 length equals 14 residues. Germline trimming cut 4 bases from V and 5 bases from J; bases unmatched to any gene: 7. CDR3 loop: CASSPGRGYETQYF. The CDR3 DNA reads TGTGCCAGCAGCCCAGGCAGGGGGTATGAGACCCAGTACTTC. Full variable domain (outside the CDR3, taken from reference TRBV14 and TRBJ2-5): EAGVTQFPSHSVIEKGQTVTLRCDPISGHDNLYWYRRVMGKEIKFLLHFVKESKQDESGMPNNRFLAERTGGTYSTLKVQPAELEDSGVYFCASSPGRGYETQYFGPGTRLLVL.

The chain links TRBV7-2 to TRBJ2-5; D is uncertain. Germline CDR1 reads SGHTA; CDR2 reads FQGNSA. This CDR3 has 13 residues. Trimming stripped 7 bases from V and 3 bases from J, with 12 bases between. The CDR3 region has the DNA TGTGCCAGCACCCTCCCGTTAAAAGAGACCCAGTACTTC. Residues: CASTLPLKETQYF.

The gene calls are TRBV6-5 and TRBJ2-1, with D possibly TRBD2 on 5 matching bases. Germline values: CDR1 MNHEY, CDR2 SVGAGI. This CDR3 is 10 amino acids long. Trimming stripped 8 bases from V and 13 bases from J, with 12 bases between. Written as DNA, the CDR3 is TGTGCCAGCGGCGCTAGCATTCAGTTCTTC. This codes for CASGASIQFF.

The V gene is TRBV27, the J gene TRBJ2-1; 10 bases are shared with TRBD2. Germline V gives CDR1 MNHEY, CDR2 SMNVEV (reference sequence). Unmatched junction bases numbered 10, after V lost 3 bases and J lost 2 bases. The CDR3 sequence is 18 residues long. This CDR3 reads CASSFGLAGVLAYNEQFF. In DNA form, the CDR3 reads TGTGCCAGCAGTTTTGGGCTAGCGGGAGTGCTAGCCTACAATGAGCAGTTCTTC.

DNA of the CDR3: TGTGCCAGCAGTTACTCGCTCCAGGAGACCCAGTACTTC. Its protein is CASSYSLQETQYF. The V and J genes are TRBV6-5 and TRBJ2-5; unclear D gene. The CDR3 is 13 amino acids. Germline CDR1 is MNHEY and CDR2 is SVGAGI. Trimming left V 0 bases short and J 5 bases short, with 7 bases between.

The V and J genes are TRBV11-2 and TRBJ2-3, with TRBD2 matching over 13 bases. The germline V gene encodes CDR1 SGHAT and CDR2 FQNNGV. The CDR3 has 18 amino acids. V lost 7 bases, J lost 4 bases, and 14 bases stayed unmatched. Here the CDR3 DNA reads TGTGCCAGCAATCAGCGAACTAGCGGGAGGGAGGGGGCAGATACGCAGTATTTT. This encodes CASNQRTSGREGADTQYF.

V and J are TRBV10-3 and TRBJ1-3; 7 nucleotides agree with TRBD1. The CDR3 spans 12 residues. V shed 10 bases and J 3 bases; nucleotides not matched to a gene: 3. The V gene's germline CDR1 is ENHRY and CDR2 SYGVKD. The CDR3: CATRQGGNTIYF. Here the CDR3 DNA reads TGTGCCACCCGACAGGGTGGAAACACCATATATTTT.

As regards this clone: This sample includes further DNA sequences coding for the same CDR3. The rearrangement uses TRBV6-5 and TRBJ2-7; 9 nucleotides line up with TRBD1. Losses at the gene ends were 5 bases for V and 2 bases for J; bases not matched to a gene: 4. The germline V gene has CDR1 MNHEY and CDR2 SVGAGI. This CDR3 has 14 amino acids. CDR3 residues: CASSRGQGPYEQYF. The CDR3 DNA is TGTGCCAGCAGTCGGGGACAGGGACCCTACGAGCAGTACTTC.

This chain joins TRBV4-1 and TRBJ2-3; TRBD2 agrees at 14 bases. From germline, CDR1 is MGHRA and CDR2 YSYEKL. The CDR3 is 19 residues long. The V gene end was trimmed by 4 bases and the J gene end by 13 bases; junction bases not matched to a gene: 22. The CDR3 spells CASSPLKVRVGTSGRIKYF. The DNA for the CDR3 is TGCGCCAGCAGCCCATTAAAGGTCCGAGTGGGGACTAGCGGGAGAATTAAGTATTTT.

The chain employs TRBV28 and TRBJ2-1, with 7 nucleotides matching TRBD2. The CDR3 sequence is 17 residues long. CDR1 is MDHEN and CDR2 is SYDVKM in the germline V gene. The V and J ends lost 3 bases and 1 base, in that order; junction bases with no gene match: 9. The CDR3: CASSFPSAGSSYNEQFF. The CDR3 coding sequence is TGTGCCAGCAGTTTCCCCTCAGCGGGGTCGTCCTACAATGAGCAGTTCTTC.

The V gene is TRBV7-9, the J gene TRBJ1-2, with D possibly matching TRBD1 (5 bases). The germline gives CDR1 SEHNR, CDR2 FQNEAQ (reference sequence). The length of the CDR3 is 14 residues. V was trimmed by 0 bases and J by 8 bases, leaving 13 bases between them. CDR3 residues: CASSLAGARRGYTF. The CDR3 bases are TGTGCCAGCAGCTTAGCAGGGGCCCGCAGGGGCTACACCTTC.

The CDR3 protein is CASSEGAYEQYF. The CDR3, as DNA: TGTGCCAGCAGCGAGGGAGCCTACGAGCAGTACTTC. The chain recombines TRBV7-9 with TRBJ2-7; TRBD2 is a possible D gene (5 bases). There are 12 residues in the CDR3. Germline values: CDR1 SEHNR, CDR2 FQNEAQ (reference sequence). The germline V and J ends were trimmed by 5 bases and 2 bases, with 7 bases remaining between them.

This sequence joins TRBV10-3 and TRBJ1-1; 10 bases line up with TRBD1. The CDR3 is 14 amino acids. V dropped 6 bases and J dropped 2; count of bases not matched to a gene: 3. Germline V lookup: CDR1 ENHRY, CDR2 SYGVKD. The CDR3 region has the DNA TGTGCCATCAGGGGGACAGGGGCAAACACTGAAGCTTTCTTT. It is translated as CAIRGTGANTEAFF.

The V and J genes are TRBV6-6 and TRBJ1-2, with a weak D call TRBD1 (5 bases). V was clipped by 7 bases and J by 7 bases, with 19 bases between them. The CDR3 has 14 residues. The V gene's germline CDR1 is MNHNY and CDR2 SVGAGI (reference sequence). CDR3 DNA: TGTGCCAGCACCCTCCTCCCCAAGGGGCTTGGCTACACCTTC. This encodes CASTLLPKGLGYTF.